These 25 T cell receptor beta chains came from one sample sequenced in a study of T cells in localized non-small cell lung cancer. Using immunoSEQ multiplex PCR, the repertoire was profiled, and TCRdb retains in-frame clones only, with some absent. The sample records roughly 20,000 clones, 65% to 85% being singletons. Sequences were derived from peripheral blood, sampled before any cancer treatment. These TCRs come from a man aged 40 to 70 with stage I lung adenocarcinoma.

The rearrangement joins TRBV7-2 to TRBJ1-2, with unresolved D. The CDR3 has 15 residues. The V end lost 1 base, the J end lost 5 bases, and 14 bases lay between the germline ends. Germline CDR1 SGHTA, CDR2 FQGNSA. CDR3 nucleotide sequence: TGTGCCAGCAGCTTAGGTGGTAGCGGGCTATATGGCTACACCTTC. Protein product: CASSLGGSGLYGYTF.

The rearrangement links TRBV25-1 to TRBJ1-2; TRBD1 matches 8 bases. V shed 4 bases and J 8 bases; nucleotides not matched to a gene: 6. The V gene's germline CDR1 is MGHDK and CDR2 SYGVNS. The CDR3 spans 13 residues. The chain's CDR3 is CASSGTGGKGYTF. The CDR3 bases are TGTGCCAGCAGTGGAACAGGGGGAAAGGGCTACACCTTC.

This clone was seen once. The rearrangement links TRBV29-1 to TRBJ2-3; 11 positions agree with TRBD1. After removal of 3 bases from V and 8 bases from J, the junction contained 7 bases not matched to a gene. Per germline, CDR1 SQVTM and CDR2 ANQGSEA. There are 14 residues in the CDR3. CDR3 region: CSVEGTGGFSTQYF. CDR3 nucleotides: TGCAGCGTTGAGGGGACAGGGGGGTTTTCTACGCAGTATTTT.

The chain links TRBV6-5 to TRBJ2-7; 10 positions agree with TRBD1. The CDR3 has 15 residues. V lost 6 bases and J lost 2; bases outside the gene matches: 7. CDR1 is MNHEY, CDR2 SVGAGI, per germline. This chain's CDR3 is CASSPDRGPTYEQYF. In DNA, the CDR3 is TGTGCCAGCAGCCCCGACAGGGGGCCTACCTACGAGCAGTACTTC.

The chain has TRBV4-3 and TRBJ1-1; the match to TRBD1 covers 8 bases. This CDR3 spans 17 amino acids. Trimming took 0 bases from V and 4 from J; bases not matched to a gene: 10. CDR1 and CDR2 (germline): LGHNA, YSLEER. In nucleotides, the CDR3 is TGCGCCAGCAGCCAAGAGCTCGCAGGGGGCGCTTTCACTGAAGCTTTCTTT. As protein: CASSQELAGGAFTEAFF.

V and J are TRBV29-1 and TRBJ2-5, with D tentatively TRBD2 (5 bases). Trimming removed 5 bases from V and 2 bases from J, with 9 bases in between. The CDR3 spans 12 residues. Germline CDR1 is SQVTM and CDR2 is ANQGSEA. CDR3 coding DNA: TGCAGCGTTTCCCTAGCACAAGAGACCCAGTACTTC. It yields the protein CSVSLAQETQYF.

The chain employs TRBV9 and TRBJ2-5; 9 bases agree with TRBD2. J was trimmed by 5 bases and V by 0 bases; bases with no gene match: 5. CDR3 size: 15 residues. CDR1 is SGDLS, CDR2 YYNGEE, per germline. CDR3 loop: CASSVASGAGETQYF. For the CDR3, the DNA is TGTGCCAGCAGCGTAGCTAGCGGGGCGGGGGAGACCCAGTACTTC.

This clone appeared a single time. The rearrangement joins TRBV5-8 to TRBJ1-5, with D uncertain. The V gene's germline CDR1 is SGHTS and CDR2 YDEGEE. CDR3 length: 14 residues. The V gene lost 6 bases and the J gene lost 0 bases, with 10 bases spanning the gap. CDR3 protein: CASNVMGSNQPQHF. For the CDR3, the DNA is TGTGCCAGCAACGTGATGGGTAGCAATCAGCCCCAGCATTTT.

The chain carries TRBV5-4 and TRBJ2-3; D is possibly TRBD1 (5 bases). The CDR3 runs 13 residues. V lost 2 bases and J lost 4, with 8 bases in between. CDR1 SGHNT and CDR2 YYREEE come from the germline V gene (reference sequence). The CDR3 coding sequence is TGTGCCAGCAGCTTCCCAGGGTCAGATACGCAGTATTTT. Protein: CASSFPGSDTQYF. Based on the CDR3 plus reference TRBV5-4 and TRBJ2-3, the full variable domain is ETGVTQSPTHLIKTRGQQVTLRCSSQSGHNTVSWYQQALGQGPQFIFQYYREEENGRGNFPPRFSGLQFPNYSSELNVNALELDDSALYLCASSFPGSDTQYFGPGTRLTVL.

This chain connects TRBV19 to TRBJ1-2; 8 nucleotides line up with TRBD1. J gave up 4 bases and V 5 bases, and 12 bases lay outside the gene matches. Germline CDR1 and CDR2: LNHDA and SQIVND (reference sequence). The CDR3 extends over 16 amino acids. The CDR3 DNA reads TGTGCCAGTAGTCCCACTCGTGGACAGGGCGGCTATGGCTACACCTTC. Translation gives CASSPTRGQGGYGYTF.

The gene calls are TRBV7-2 and TRBJ1-2; D possibly corresponds to TRBD1 (5 bases). Germline CDR1 reads SGHTA; CDR2 reads FQGNSA. The CDR3 runs to 13 residues. V lost 8 bases, J lost 4 bases, and 14 bases lay in between. The DNA for the CDR3 is TGTGCCAGCGCCATTTCCAGGGTCTATGGCTACACCTTC. Residues: CASAISRVYGYTF.

This clone was seen once. V and J are TRBV27 and TRBJ2-1, with TRBD1 matching over 7 bases. V gave up 5 bases and J gave up 3 bases; unmatched junction bases: 7. The CDR3 length is 15 residues. CDR1 MNHEY and CDR2 SMNVEV come from the germline V gene (reference sequence). CDR3 nucleotide sequence: TGTGCCAGCAGTCCGGGGACAGAAGTCTACAATGAGCAGTTCTTC. Residues: CASSPGTEVYNEQFF.

The chain joins TRBV19 to TRBJ1-5; unclear D gene. Germline V gene lookup returns CDR1 LNHDA and CDR2 SQIVND (reference sequence). V gave up 7 bases and J gave up 3 bases, with 13 bases separating them. The CDR3 length is 14 residues. CDR3 sequence reads: CASIRRHPNQPQHF. In DNA, the CDR3 is TGTGCCAGTATTAGAAGACACCCCAATCAGCCCCAGCATTTT.

The rearrangement uses TRBV28 and TRBJ1-5, with D unclear. Trimming stripped 0 bases from V and 5 bases from J, with 2 bases between. The CDR3 sequence is 12 residues long. The V gene's germline CDR1 is MDHEN and CDR2 SYDVKM. CDR3 residues: CASSLWYQPQHF. The CDR3 DNA is TGTGCCAGCAGTTTATGGTATCAGCCCCAGCATTTT.

The gene calls are TRBV4-2 and TRBJ1-1; the D is unclear. Trimming left V 3 bases short and J 5 bases short, with 13 bases between. CDR1 LGHNA and CDR2 YNFKEQ come from the germline V gene. The CDR3 is made up of 14 amino acids. CDR3: CASSQVQAGTEAFF. CDR3 nucleotide sequence: TGTGCCAGCAGCCAGGTGCAGGCGGGGACTGAAGCTTTCTTT.

The DNA for the CDR3 is TGCGCCAGCAGCTTGGAACAGCTAACGAATGAGCAGTTCTTC. This encodes CASSLEQLTNEQFF. The chain carries TRBV5-1 and TRBJ2-1; D is unresolved. The CDR3 contains 14 residues. The V gene lost 0 bases and the J gene lost 7 bases, with 11 bases spanning the gap. Germline V lookup: CDR1 SGHRS, CDR2 YFSETQ.

This rearrangement joins TRBV7-9 to TRBJ1-1; the D gene is possibly TRBD1 (6 bases). The V gene lost 1 base and the J gene lost 7 bases, with 19 bases spanning the gap. Germline CDR1 is SEHNR and CDR2 is FQNEAQ (reference sequence). The CDR3 is 16 residues long. In DNA form, the CDR3 reads TGTGCCAGCAGCTTAGAAATCGGCAGGGGCTTAGGTGAAGCTTTCTTT. Amino acids: CASSLEIGRGLGEAFF.

J is TRBJ2-1 and V is TRBV7-6; a weak D match, TRBD1 (5 bases). The CDR3 totals 16 residues. Trimming removed 5 bases from V and 5 bases from J, with 19 bases in between. Germline-derived CDR1 and CDR2 are SGHVS and FNYEAQ. CDR3 bases: TGTGCCAGCAGCGCGCGCCGCAGGGTGGGTAACAATGAGCAGTTCTTC. Its translation: CASSARRRVGNNEQFF.

The rearrangement uses TRBV5-1 and TRBJ2-5; D unclear. Germline V gene lookup returns CDR1 SGHRS and CDR2 YFSETQ. The CDR3 covers 15 residues. Deletions cut 0 bases from V and 1 base from J, with 10 bases between. As DNA, the CDR3 is TGCGCCAGCAGCTTGGCGTGGCCAGCCCAAGAGACCCAGTACTTC. Translating gives CASSLAWPAQETQYF.

This clone was detected once. The rearrangement joins TRBV6-5 to TRBJ1-1; 10 bases fit TRBD1. The CDR3 totals 14 residues. Germline trimming cut 5 bases from V and 6 bases from J; bases unmatched to any gene: 6. Germline-derived CDR1 and CDR2 are MNHEY and SVGAGI. CDR3: CASSLSGTGAEAFF. DNA for the CDR3: TGTGCCAGCAGTCTCTCCGGGACAGGGGCTGAAGCTTTCTTT.

The chain employs TRBV4-1 and TRBJ1-2, with 7 bases fitting TRBD1. This CDR3 is built from 14 residues. Germline V CDR1 and CDR2: MGHRA, YSYEKL. V lost 4 bases, J lost 6 bases, and 8 bases stayed unmatched. The CDR3 coding sequence is TGCGCCAGCAGCCGTCAGGGGGTAGGAGATGGCTACACCTTC. Translated: CASSRQGVGDGYTF.

V is TRBV5-1 and J is TRBJ1-1; D gene uncertain. CDR3 length equals 14 residues. Between the trimmed V and J ends, which lost 1 base and 5 bases, there was a span of 12 bases. Germline values: CDR1 SGHRS, CDR2 YFSETQ. The CDR3 DNA reads as TGCGCCAGCAGCTTGCGGGTCCCCGGAACTGAAGCTTTCTTT. Translated: CASSLRVPGTEAFF.

In its sample, this clone was seen a few times. The V call is TRBV10-3, the J call TRBJ2-5; TRBD1 matches 7 bases. The CDR3 spans 14 residues. Looked up from germline, CDR1 is ENHRY and CDR2 is SYGVKD. V lost 4 bases, J lost 4 bases, and 6 bases stayed unmatched. CDR3 DNA: TGTGCCATCAGTGTTGGGACAGCCCGAGAGACCCAGTACTTC. Its protein product is CAISVGTARETQYF.

The rearrangement links TRBV5-8 to TRBJ1-5; no clear D. Germline CDR1 reads SGHTS; CDR2 reads YDEGEE. This CDR3 is built from 13 residues. Trimming took off 0 bases at V and 7 bases at J, with 8 bases between the two ends. The CDR3 bases are TGTGCCAGCAGCTTGGTCCCTGAACAGCCCCAGCATTTT. It encodes CASSLVPEQPQHF. The variable domain in full, completed from reference TRBV5-8 and TRBJ1-5, reads EAGVTQSPTHLIKTRGQQATLRCSPISGHTSVYWYQQALGLGLQFLLWYDEGEERNRGNFPPRFSGRQFPNYSSELNVNALELEDSALYLCASSLVPEQPQHFGDGTRLSIL.

The chain uses TRBV7-9 and TRBJ1-4; D might be TRBD1 (5 bases). The germline V and J ends were trimmed by 5 bases and 8 bases, with 21 bases remaining between them. The CDR3 is 16 residues long. The germline CDR1 and CDR2 sequences are SEHNR and FQNEAQ (reference sequence). CDR3 bases: TGTGCCAGCAGCCCCTTGCGTGGTGGGGGTTTAGAAAAACTGTTTTTT. This encodes CASSPLRGGGLEKLFF. The full variable domain, with the rest looked up from reference TRBV7-9 and TRBJ1-4, is DTGVSQNPRHKITKRGQNVTFRCDPISEHNRLYWYRQTLGQGPEFLTYFQNEAQLEKSRLLSDRFSAERPKGSFSTLEIQRTEQGDSAMYLCASSPLRGGGLEKLFFGSGTQLSVL.